These 13 T cell receptor beta chains share one sample of origin, sequenced in a study of T cells after somatic rescue of genetic block. Generated by immunoSEQ multiplex PCR, the TCRdb table keeps only in-frame clones and is missing some. The data hold 70,000 to 95,000 clones, with over 80% observed a single time. What was sequenced was peripheral blood mononuclear cells (PBMCs). The source is a woman aged 18 to 35.

This clone was seen a handful of times. The CDR3 nucleotides read TGTGCCAGCTCACGCGGACTAGCGGGGGCACGCACAGATACGCAGTATTTT. Translating it yields CASSRGLAGARTDTQYF. V and J are TRBV18 and TRBJ2-3; the match to TRBD2 covers 13 bases. This CDR3 has 17 amino acids. Germline-derived CDR1 and CDR2 are KGHSH and LQKENI. V trimming: 4 bases; J trimming: 1 base; junction bases outside the gene matches: 5.

The chain is built from TRBV5-1 and TRBJ2-5; the D call may be TRBD1 or TRBD2 (5 bases each). V lost 5 bases, J lost 2 bases, and 10 bases lay in between. The CDR3 is 13 residues long. Germline CDR1 is SGHRS and CDR2 is YFSETQ. CDR3 in DNA: TGCGCCAGCAGGCCAGGGAGTCAAGAGACCCAGTACTTC. It is translated as CASRPGSQETQYF.

This clone was found once. The chain links TRBV2 to TRBJ2-5; TRBD1 or TRBD2 may be the D gene (5 bases each). V was shortened by 8 bases and J by 6 bases, with 16 bases between the two germline ends. In germline, CDR1 is SNHLY, CDR2 FYNNEI. The CDR3 length is 13 residues. The CDR3 protein is CASCSGTFQTQYF. CDR3 sequence (DNA): TGTGCCAGCTGCTCCGGGACCTTCCAGACCCAGTACTTC. The entire variable domain, with the rest obtained from reference TRBV2 and TRBJ2-5, is as follows: EPEVTQTPSHQVTQMGQEVILRCVPISNHLYFYWYRQILGQKVEFLVSFYNNEISEKSEIFDDQFSVERPDGSNFTLKIRSTKLEDSAMYFCASCSGTFQTQYFGPGTRLLVL.

The V call is TRBV15, the J call TRBJ2-1; D is uncertain. Trimming removed 0 bases from V and 8 bases from J, with 2 bases in between. Germline V gene lookup returns CDR1 LNHNV and CDR2 YYDKDF (reference sequence). The CDR3 loop spans 11 amino acids. CDR3 in DNA: TGTGCCACCAGCAGAGATTATGAGCAGTTCTTC. Residues: CATSRDYEQFF.

This rearrangement joins TRBV6-1 to TRBJ2-3, with TRBD2 matching 8 bases. Germline CDR1 and CDR2: MNHNS and SASEGT. V shed 3 bases and J 3 bases; nucleotides not matched to a gene: 2. CDR3 length: 14 residues. In DNA, the CDR3 is TGTGCCAGCAGTGACCCGGGGGGGACAGATACGCAGTATTTT. This translates into CASSDPGGTDTQYF.

The chain has TRBV7-3 and TRBJ2-1, with D possibly TRBD2 on 5 matching bases. The germline V gene encodes CDR1 SGHTA and CDR2 FQGTGA. The ends were cut back, 4 bases at V and 6 bases at J, with 19 bases in the middle. The CDR3 loop spans 16 amino acids. The CDR3: CASSSPRLGEGNEQFF. Written as DNA, the CDR3 is TGTGCCAGCAGCTCCCCCCGTTTGGGAGAGGGCAATGAGCAGTTCTTC.

The V call is TRBV5-1, the J call TRBJ2-1; the D gene is possibly TRBD1 (7 bases). Trimming removed 0 bases at V and 4 bases at J, with 14 bases between. The CDR3 loop spans 16 amino acids. Germline V CDR1 and CDR2: SGHRS, YFSETQ. CDR3 protein: CASSLAAGGQYNEQFF. The CDR3 nucleotides read TGCGCCAGCAGCTTGGCGGCAGGGGGGCAGTACAATGAGCAGTTCTTC.

The V call is TRBV28, the J call TRBJ2-2, with TRBD1 as a possible D gene (7 bases). CDR1 and CDR2 from the germline V gene are MDHEN and SYDVKM. The CDR3 contains 13 residues. The germline V and J ends were trimmed by 5 bases and 14 bases, with 18 bases remaining between them. The CDR3 DNA is TGTGCCAGCAGTCCTCCGAGACTAGGGGGCCTGTTTTTT. Translated: CASSPPRLGGLFF.

This chain uses TRBV29-1 with TRBJ2-1; 12 nucleotides agree with TRBD2. The CDR3 totals 18 residues. Germline V gene data show CDR1 as SQVTM and CDR2 as ANQGSEA. The V segment lost 3 bases and the J segment 10 bases; nucleotides outside the gene matches: 19. CDR3 sequence: CSVDKPVVPSGRAWEQFF. The CDR3 nucleotides are TGCAGCGTTGATAAGCCCGTGGTCCCTAGCGGGAGGGCCTGGGAGCAGTTCTTC.

DNA for the CDR3: TGTGCCAGCTCACCAGTGGCGGGGAGTGAGAGTGGCTACACCTTC. It codes for CASSPVAGSESGYTF. The V call is TRBV18, the J call TRBJ1-2; no definite D call. The CDR3 is 15 amino acids. Germline V CDR1 and CDR2: KGHSH, LQKENI. Trimming cost V 2 bases and J 7 bases, with 17 bases left between them.

The chain recombines TRBV29-1 with TRBJ2-3, with TRBD1 matching 10 bases. The CDR3 sequence is 14 residues long. Trimming took 6 bases from V and 2 from J; bases not matched to a gene: 5. The V gene's germline CDR1 is SQVTM and CDR2 ANQGSEA. The CDR3 here is CSVRDRGYTDTQYF. DNA for the CDR3: TGCAGCGTACGGGACAGGGGATACACAGATACGCAGTATTTT.

The J gene is TRBJ1-1, the V gene TRBV9; tentative D call: TRBD1 (6 bases). The CDR3 extends over 12 amino acids. The ends were cut back, 3 bases at V and 5 bases at J, with 8 bases in the middle. The germline CDR1 and CDR2 sequences are SGDLS and YYNGEE. CDR3 residues: CASSDRATEAFF. The CDR3 bases are TGTGCCAGCAGCGACAGGGCTACTGAAGCTTTCTTT.

The V call is TRBV19, the J call TRBJ1-1; 8 nucleotides line up with TRBD1. The germline gives CDR1 LNHDA, CDR2 SQIVND (reference sequence). With 6 bases clipped from V and 4 bases from J, the junction kept 10 bases outside the gene matches. The CDR3 is 15 amino acids. The CDR3 DNA reads as TGTGCCAGTAGCTCGACAGGGGTTTGGGGCACTGAAGCTTTCTTT. It specifies CASSSTGVWGTEAFF.